One and the same sample provided the 21 T cell receptor beta chains below, sequenced in a study of blood T cell repertoires in COVID-19. Sequenced by immunoSEQ multiplex PCR; TCRdb stores in-frame clones only, minus some. The sample has fewer than 400,000 clones, around 85% seen once. Sequencing was performed on peripheral blood. All receptors come from a woman in her late teens or twenties with acute or convalescent COVID-19.

The table lists this clone with a count of one. At one boundary the junction diverges from the germline segment, which might be a read error. The V and J genes are TRBV19 and TRBJ1-2, with 8 bases aligning to TRBD1. Germline CDR1 reads LNHDA; CDR2 reads SQIVND (reference sequence). This CDR3 comprises 15 residues. This CDR3 is CASSDLGDRPQSCAF. The DNA for the CDR3 is TGTGCCAGTAGTGATTTGGGGGACAGGCCCCAAAGCTGCGCCTTC.

This chain links TRBV28 with TRBJ1-1, with D unresolved. The CDR3 is 11 amino acids. Trimming removed 3 bases at V and 8 bases at J, with 7 bases between. Per germline, CDR1 MDHEN and CDR2 SYDVKM. For the CDR3, the DNA is TGTGCCAGCAGTTTTGGGAGGGAAGCTTTCTTT. Translating it yields CASSFGREAFF. Looking up the rest from reference TRBV28 and TRBJ1-1 gives the full variable domain: DVKVTQSSRYLVKRTGEKVFLECVQDMDHENMFWYRQDPGLGLRLIYFSYDVKMKEKGDIPEGYSVSREKKERFSLILESASTNQTSMYLCASSFGREAFFGQGTRLTVV.

This chain connects TRBV5-4 to TRBJ1-1; 8 bases map to TRBD1. Germline-derived CDR1 and CDR2 are SGHNT and YYREEE (reference sequence). Unmatched junction bases numbered 4, after V lost 4 bases and J lost 2 bases. CDR3 length: 14 residues. Here the CDR3 reads CASSQGQVNTEAFF. CDR3 bases: TGTGCCAGCAGCCAGGGACAGGTTAACACTGAAGCTTTCTTT. The full variable domain, rest sourced from reference TRBV5-4 and TRBJ1-1, is ETGVTQSPTHLIKTRGQQVTLRCSSQSGHNTVSWYQQALGQGPQFIFQYYREEENGRGNFPPRFSGLQFPNYSSELNVNALELDDSALYLCASSQGQVNTEAFFGQGTRLTVV.

The V call is TRBV7-7, the J call TRBJ2-2, with TRBD1 as a possible D gene (7 bases). Germline V CDR1 and CDR2: SSHAT, FNYEAQ (reference sequence). The CDR3 contains 17 residues. The V end lost 1 base, the J end lost 1 base, and 13 bases lay between the germline ends. The CDR3 coding sequence is TGTGCCAGCAGCTTAGGGCAGGGGGACTTGAACACCGGGGAGCTGTTTTTT. This gives the protein CASSLGQGDLNTGELFF.

J is TRBJ2-7 and V is TRBV28; weak D call: TRBD2 (5 bases). V lost 1 base and J 3 bases, leaving 13 bases between the germline ends. The CDR3 totals 15 residues. From germline, CDR1 is MDHEN and CDR2 SYDVKM. The CDR3 is CASSLSEDTGYEQYF. CDR3 sequence (DNA): TGTGCCAGCAGTTTATCGGAGGATACCGGCTACGAGCAGTACTTC.

The rearrangement links TRBV13 to TRBJ2-6; 8 bases are shared with TRBD1. The germline V gene has CDR1 PRHDT and CDR2 FYEKMQ (reference sequence). After removal of 4 bases from V and 0 bases from J, the junction contained 5 bases not matched to a gene. The CDR3 consists of 17 residues. CDR3 coding DNA: TGTGCCAGCAGCTCAGGACAGGGCTTCTCTGGGGCCAACGTCCTGACTTTC. It codes for CASSSGQGFSGANVLTF.

This chain connects TRBV6-6 to TRBJ2-5; TRBD1 agrees at 8 bases. This CDR3 is 15 amino acids long. V dropped 6 bases and J dropped 1; count of bases not matched to a gene: 7. Germline V lookup: CDR1 MNHNY, CDR2 SVGAGI (reference sequence). This CDR3 reads CASRRGGQVQETQYF. In DNA form, the CDR3 reads TGTGCCAGCAGGAGAGGGGGACAGGTCCAAGAGACCCAGTACTTC.

V and J are TRBV9 and TRBJ1-2; unclear D gene. CDR3 size: 13 residues. CDR1 and CDR2 from the germline V gene are SGDLS and YYNGEE. V shed 0 bases and J shed 7 bases, with 10 bases lying between them. For the CDR3, the DNA is TGTGCCAGCAGCGTAGGGGAGGGAACTGGCTACACCTTC. This encodes CASSVGEGTGYTF.

The genes are TRBV6-5 and TRBJ1-3, with unresolved D. CDR1 is MNHEY and CDR2 is SVGAGI in the germline V gene. The CDR3 is 13 amino acids. V was pared by 4 bases and J by 8 bases, with 12 bases between. The CDR3 sequence: CASSSPVGDTIYF. In nucleotides, the CDR3 is TGTGCCAGCAGTTCCCCTGTCGGGGACACCATATATTTT.

The rearrangement joins TRBV4-1 to TRBJ2-1, with TRBD2 matching over 10 bases. Germline trimming cut 4 bases from V and 6 bases from J; bases unmatched to any gene: 9. Per germline, CDR1 MGHRA and CDR2 YSYEKL. The CDR3 contains 16 residues. The CDR3 reads CASSRSPGLAVNEQFF. CDR3 coding DNA: TGCGCCAGCAGCCGCTCTCCAGGACTAGCGGTCAATGAGCAGTTCTTC.

The chain uses TRBV25-1 and TRBJ1-4, with D perhaps TRBD1 (6 bases). CDR3 length equals 16 residues. Germline V CDR1 and CDR2: MGHDK, SYGVNS. With 4 bases removed from V and 3 bases from J, the gap between germline ends came to 15 bases. The CDR3 nucleotides are TGTGCCAGCAGTGGCTTCCAGGGGTCAGCTAATGAAAAACTGTTTTTT. This sequence encodes CASSGFQGSANEKLFF.

The rearrangement uses TRBV6-1 and TRBJ2-1; possible D gene TRBD2, 7 bases. Germline CDR1 MNHNS, CDR2 SASEGT. The CDR3 covers 15 residues. V was pared by 3 bases and J by 12 bases, with 21 bases between. The CDR3 coding sequence is TGTGCCAGCAGTGAGACCCGTGACGTAGGGGGGGGGCAGTTCTTC. This codes for CASSETRDVGGGQFF.

Of note for this clone: Other DNA variants within this sample encode the same CDR3. The rearrangement links TRBV30 to TRBJ2-2; the match to TRBD1 covers 9 bases. The germline V gene encodes CDR1 GTSNPN and CDR2 SVGIG (reference sequence). The length of the CDR3 is 14 residues. V was clipped by 0 bases and J by 4 bases; unmatched bases: 0. In nucleotides, the CDR3 is TGTGCCTGGAGTGTGGACAGGGGCACCGGGGAGCTGTTTTTT. It translates to CAWSVDRGTGELFF.

The chain couples TRBV24-1 to TRBJ1-2, with D hard to call. Germline CDR1 and CDR2: KGHDR and SFDVKD. Trimming cost V 0 bases and J 4 bases, with 8 bases left between them. The CDR3 is 14 residues long. CDR3 DNA sequence: TGTGCCACCAGTGATTTGGAGGGTAGCTATGGCTACACCTTC. Its translation is CATSDLEGSYGYTF.

Only one count was recorded for this clone. The CDR3 spells CASSSQGQGNTEAFF. The DNA for the CDR3 is TGTGCCAGCAGCTCCCAGGGACAGGGCAACACTGAAGCTTTCTTT. This chain links TRBV7-9 with TRBJ1-1; 9 bases fit TRBD1. The CDR3 loop spans 15 amino acids. The junction had 5 bases not matched to a gene; V was cut back by 4 bases and J by 2 bases. Per the germline V gene, CDR1 is SEHNR and CDR2 is FQNEAQ (reference sequence).

J is TRBJ1-4 and V is TRBV19, with TRBD1 matching over 7 bases. Trimming at V came to 4 bases and at J to 6 bases, leaving 11 bases not matched to a gene. Germline V gene data show CDR1 as LNHDA and CDR2 as SQIVND (reference sequence). The length of the CDR3 is 16 residues. CDR3 residues: CASSTPQDRADEKLFF. The CDR3 DNA sequence: TGTGCCAGTAGTACCCCACAAGACAGGGCGGATGAAAAACTGTTTTTT.

The chain is built from TRBV4-1 and TRBJ1-4, with 7 bases matching TRBD1. Germline trimming cut 4 bases from V and 0 bases from J; bases unmatched to any gene: 5. The CDR3 has 16 residues. CDR1 and CDR2 from the germline V gene are MGHRA and YSYEKL. Here the CDR3 DNA reads TGCGCCAGCAGCCTACCTGGGACAGCAACTAATGAAAAACTGTTTTTT. This codes for CASSLPGTATNEKLFF.

V is TRBV5-4 and J is TRBJ1-1; D possibly corresponds to TRBD1 (5 bases). V was pared by 4 bases and J by 1 base, with 14 bases between. The germline V gene has CDR1 SGHNT and CDR2 YYREEE (reference sequence). This CDR3 region has 15 residues. The CDR3 region is CASSPTWRGNTEAFF. The CDR3 DNA is TGTGCCAGCAGCCCAACGTGGAGGGGGAACACTGAAGCTTTCTTT.

The genes are TRBV6-5 and TRBJ1-5, with no clear D. The ends were cut back, 7 bases at V and 6 bases at J, with 16 bases in the middle. CDR3 length: 14 residues. Germline values: CDR1 MNHEY, CDR2 SVGAGI. The CDR3 protein is CASTYSRVGQPQHF. CDR3 nucleotides: TGTGCCAGCACCTACTCGAGGGTCGGTCAGCCCCAGCATTTT.

V gene TRBV28 combines with J gene TRBJ2-3; tentative D call: TRBD1 (6 bases). This CDR3 contains 14 residues. Germline loops: CDR1 MDHEN, CDR2 SYDVKM. Trimming shortened V by 7 bases and J by 3 bases, and 14 bases separated the two germline ends. The CDR3 is CASTTGQTTDTQYF. The DNA for the CDR3 is TGTGCCAGCACCACAGGGCAAACTACAGATACGCAGTATTTT.

A single count supports this clone. The V and J genes are TRBV28 and TRBJ1-1, with D possibly TRBD1 on 5 matching bases. Trimming left V 6 bases short and J 5 bases short, with 16 bases between. CDR1 and CDR2 from the germline V gene are MDHEN and SYDVKM. The CDR3 spans 14 residues. CDR3 sequence reads: CASSVGAVGTEAFF. The CDR3 bases are TGTGCCAGCAGCGTAGGGGCGGTAGGTACTGAAGCTTTCTTT.